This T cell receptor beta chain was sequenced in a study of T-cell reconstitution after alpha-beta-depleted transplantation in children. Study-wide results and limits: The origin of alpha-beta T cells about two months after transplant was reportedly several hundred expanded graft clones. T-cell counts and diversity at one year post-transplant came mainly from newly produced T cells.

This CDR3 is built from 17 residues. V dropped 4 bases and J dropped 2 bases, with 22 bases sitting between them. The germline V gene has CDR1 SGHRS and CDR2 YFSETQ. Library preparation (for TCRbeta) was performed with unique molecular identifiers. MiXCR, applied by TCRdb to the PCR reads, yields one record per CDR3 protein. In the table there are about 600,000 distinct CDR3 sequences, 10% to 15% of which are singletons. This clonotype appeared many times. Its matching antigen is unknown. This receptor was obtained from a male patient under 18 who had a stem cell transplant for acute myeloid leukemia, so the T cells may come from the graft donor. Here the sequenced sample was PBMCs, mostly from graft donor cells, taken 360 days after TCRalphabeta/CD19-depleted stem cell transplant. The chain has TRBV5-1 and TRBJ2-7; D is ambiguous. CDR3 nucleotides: TGCGCCAGCAGCCCGTATCACCTCCGCCAGTCAGCCTACGAGCAGTACTTC. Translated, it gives CASSPYHLRQSAYEQYF. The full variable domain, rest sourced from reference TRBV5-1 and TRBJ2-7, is KAGVTQTPRYLIKTRGQQVTLSCSPISGHRSVSWYQQTPGQGLQFLFEYFSETQRNKGNFPGRFSGRQFSNSRSEMNVSTLELGDSALYLCASSPYHLRQSAYEQYFGPGTRLTVT.